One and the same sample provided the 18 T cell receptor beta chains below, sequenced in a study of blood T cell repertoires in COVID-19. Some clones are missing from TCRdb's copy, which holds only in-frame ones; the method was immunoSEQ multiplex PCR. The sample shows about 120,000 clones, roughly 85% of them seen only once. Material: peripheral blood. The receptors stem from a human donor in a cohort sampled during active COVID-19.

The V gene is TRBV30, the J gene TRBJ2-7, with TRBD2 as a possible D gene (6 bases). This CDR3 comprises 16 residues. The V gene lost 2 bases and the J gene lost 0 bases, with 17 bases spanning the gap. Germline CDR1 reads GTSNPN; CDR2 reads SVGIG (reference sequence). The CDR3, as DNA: TGTGCCTGGAGTCGACAGACCACCGGGGGCTCCTACGAGCAGTACTTC. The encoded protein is CAWSRQTTGGSYEQYF.

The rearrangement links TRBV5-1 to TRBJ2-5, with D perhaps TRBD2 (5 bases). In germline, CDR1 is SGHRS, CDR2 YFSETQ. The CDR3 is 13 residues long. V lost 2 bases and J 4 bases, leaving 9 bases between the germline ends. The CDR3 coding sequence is TGCGCCAGCAGCTTCCAGGACTCAGAGACCCAGTACTTC. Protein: CASSFQDSETQYF.

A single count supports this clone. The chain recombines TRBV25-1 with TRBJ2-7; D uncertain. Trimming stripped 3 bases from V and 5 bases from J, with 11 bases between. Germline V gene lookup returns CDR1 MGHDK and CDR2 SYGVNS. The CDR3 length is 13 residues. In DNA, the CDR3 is TGTGCCAGCAGTGATACGTCGGTTGACGAGCAGTACTTC. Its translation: CASSDTSVDEQYF.

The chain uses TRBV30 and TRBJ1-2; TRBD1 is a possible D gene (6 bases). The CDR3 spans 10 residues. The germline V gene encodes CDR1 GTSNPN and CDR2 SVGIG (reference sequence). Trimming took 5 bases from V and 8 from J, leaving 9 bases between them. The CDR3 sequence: CAWGGQGYTF. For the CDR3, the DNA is TGTGCCTGGGGGGGGCAAGGCTACACCTTC.

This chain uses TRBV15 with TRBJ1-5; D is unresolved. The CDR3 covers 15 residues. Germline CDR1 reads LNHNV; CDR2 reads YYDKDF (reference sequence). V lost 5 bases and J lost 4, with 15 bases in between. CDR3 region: CATSLEGGRNQPQHF. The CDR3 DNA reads TGTGCCACCAGCCTCGAGGGAGGGCGGAATCAGCCCCAGCATTTT.

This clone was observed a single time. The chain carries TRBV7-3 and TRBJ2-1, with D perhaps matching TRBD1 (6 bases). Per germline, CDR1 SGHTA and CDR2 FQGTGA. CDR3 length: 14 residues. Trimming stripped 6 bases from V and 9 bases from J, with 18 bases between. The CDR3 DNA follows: TGTGCCAGCAGTCCAAGGGGGACCTGGGGTGAGCAGTTCTTC. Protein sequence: CASSPRGTWGEQFF.

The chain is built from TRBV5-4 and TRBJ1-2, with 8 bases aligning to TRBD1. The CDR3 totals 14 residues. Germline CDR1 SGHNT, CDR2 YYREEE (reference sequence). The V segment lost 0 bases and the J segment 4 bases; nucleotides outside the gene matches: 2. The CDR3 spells CASSLDRGIYGYTF. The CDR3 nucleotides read TGTGCCAGCAGCTTGGACAGGGGGATCTATGGCTACACCTTC.

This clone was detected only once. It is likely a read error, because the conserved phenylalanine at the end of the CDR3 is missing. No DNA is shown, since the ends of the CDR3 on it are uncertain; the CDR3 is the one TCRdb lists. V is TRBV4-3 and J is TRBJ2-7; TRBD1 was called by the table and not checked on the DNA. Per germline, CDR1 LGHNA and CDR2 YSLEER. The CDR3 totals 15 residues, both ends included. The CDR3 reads CASSHRGTGGRSRSD.

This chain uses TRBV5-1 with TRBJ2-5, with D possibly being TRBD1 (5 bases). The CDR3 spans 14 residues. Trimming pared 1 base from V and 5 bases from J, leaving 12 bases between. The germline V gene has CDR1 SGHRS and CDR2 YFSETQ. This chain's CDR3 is CASSLWQGGETQYF. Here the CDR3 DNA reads TGCGCCAGCAGCTTGTGGCAGGGTGGCGAGACCCAGTACTTC.

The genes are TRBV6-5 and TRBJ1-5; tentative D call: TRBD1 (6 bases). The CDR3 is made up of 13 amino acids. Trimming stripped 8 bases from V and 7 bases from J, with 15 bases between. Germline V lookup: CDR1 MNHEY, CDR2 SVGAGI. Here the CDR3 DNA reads TGTGCCAGCTTACGGGACATCGGGCAGCCCCAGCATTTT. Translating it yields CASLRDIGQPQHF.

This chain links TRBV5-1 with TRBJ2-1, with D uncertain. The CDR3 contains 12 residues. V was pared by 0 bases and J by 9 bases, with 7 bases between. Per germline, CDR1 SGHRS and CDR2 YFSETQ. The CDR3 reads CASSLARGEQFF. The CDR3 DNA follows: TGCGCCAGCAGCTTGGCCAGAGGTGAGCAGTTCTTC.

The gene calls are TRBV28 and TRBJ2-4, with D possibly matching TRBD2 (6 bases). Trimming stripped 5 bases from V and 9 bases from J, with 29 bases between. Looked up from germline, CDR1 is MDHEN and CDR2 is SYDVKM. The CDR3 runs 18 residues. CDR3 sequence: CASSPFPATVGGRRIQYF. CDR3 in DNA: TGTGCCAGCAGTCCCTTTCCGGCTACGGTGGGGGGACGTCGCATTCAGTACTTC.

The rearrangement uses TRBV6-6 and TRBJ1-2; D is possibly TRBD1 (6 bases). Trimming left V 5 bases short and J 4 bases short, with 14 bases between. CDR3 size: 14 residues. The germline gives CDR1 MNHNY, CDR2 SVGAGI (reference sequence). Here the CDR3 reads CASSATQGSYGYTF. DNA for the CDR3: TGTGCCAGCAGTGCGACACAGGGATCCTATGGCTACACCTTC.

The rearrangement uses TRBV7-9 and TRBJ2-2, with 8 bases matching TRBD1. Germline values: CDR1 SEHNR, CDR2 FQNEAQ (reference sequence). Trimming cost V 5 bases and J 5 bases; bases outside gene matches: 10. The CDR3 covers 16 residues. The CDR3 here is CASSPRTGGETGELFF. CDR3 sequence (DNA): TGTGCCAGCAGCCCCCGAACAGGGGGTGAGACCGGGGAGCTGTTTTTT.

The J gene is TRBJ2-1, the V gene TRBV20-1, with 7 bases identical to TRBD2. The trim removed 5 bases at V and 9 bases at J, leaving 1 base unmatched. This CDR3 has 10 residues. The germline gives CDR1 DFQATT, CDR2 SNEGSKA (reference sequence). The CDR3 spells CSAWGGEQFF. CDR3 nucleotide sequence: TGCAGTGCTTGGGGGGGTGAGCAGTTCTTC.

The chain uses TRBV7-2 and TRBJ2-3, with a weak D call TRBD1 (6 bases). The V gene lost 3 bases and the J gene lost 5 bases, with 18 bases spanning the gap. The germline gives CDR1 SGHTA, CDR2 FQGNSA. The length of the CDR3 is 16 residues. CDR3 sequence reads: CASSLGAGTPGDTQYF. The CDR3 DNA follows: TGTGCCAGCAGCTTGGGGGCGGGTACTCCTGGAGATACGCAGTATTTT.

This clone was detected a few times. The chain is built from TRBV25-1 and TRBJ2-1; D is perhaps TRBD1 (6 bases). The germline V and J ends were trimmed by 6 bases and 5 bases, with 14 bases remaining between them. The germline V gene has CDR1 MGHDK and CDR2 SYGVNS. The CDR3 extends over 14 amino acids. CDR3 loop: CASSFDRLNNEQFF. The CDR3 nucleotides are TGTGCCAGCAGCTTCGACAGGTTAAACAATGAGCAGTTCTTC.

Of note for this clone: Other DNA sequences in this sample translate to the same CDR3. The CDR3 here is CASRSGYNEQFF. CDR3 DNA sequence: TGTGCCAGCAGGAGTGGCTACAATGAGCAGTTCTTC. V gene TRBV11-2 combines with J gene TRBJ2-1; no clear D gene. The CDR3 has 12 amino acids. Trimming took 6 bases from V and 3 from J, leaving 6 bases between them. Germline V lookup: CDR1 SGHAT, CDR2 FQNNGV.